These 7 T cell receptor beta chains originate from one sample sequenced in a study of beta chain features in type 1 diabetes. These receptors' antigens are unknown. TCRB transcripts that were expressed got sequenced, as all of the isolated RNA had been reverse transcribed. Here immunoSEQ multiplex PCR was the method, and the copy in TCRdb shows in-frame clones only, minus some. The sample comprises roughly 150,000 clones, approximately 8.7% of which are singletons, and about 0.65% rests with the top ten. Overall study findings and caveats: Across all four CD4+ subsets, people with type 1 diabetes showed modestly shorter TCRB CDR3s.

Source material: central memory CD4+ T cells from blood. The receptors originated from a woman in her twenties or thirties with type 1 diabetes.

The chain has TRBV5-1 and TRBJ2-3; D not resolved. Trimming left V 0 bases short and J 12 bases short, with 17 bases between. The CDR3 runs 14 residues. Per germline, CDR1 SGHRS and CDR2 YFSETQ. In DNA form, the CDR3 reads TGCGCCAGCAGCTTGGAAGGTGGAGATAGCCTCCAGTATTTT. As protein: CASSLEGGDSLQYF.

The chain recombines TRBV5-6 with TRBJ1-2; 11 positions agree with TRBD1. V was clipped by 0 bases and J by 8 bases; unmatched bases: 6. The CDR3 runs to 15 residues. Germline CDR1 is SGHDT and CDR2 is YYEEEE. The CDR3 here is CASSLGTGTGGGYTF. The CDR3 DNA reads TGTGCCAGCAGCTTGGGAACCGGGACAGGGGGAGGCTACACCTTC.

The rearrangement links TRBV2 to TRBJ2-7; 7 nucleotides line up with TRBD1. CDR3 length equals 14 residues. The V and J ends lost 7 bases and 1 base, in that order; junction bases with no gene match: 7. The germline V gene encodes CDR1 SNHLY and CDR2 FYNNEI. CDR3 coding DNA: TGTGCCAGCACTTTGGGACAGTCTTCCTACGAGCAGTACTTC. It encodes CASTLGQSSYEQYF.

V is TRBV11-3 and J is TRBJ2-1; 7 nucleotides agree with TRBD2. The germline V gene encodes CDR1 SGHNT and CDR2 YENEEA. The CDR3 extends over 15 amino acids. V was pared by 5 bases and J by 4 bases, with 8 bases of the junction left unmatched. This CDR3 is CASSLRGTGYNEQFF. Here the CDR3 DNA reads TGTGCCAGCAGCCTGCGGGGGACGGGGTACAATGAGCAGTTCTTC.

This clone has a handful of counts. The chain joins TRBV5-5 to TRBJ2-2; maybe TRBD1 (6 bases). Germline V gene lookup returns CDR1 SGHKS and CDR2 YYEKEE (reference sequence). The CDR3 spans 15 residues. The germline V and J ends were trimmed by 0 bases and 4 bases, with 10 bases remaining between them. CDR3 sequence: CASSLVGAGTGELFF. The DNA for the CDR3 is TGTGCCAGCAGCTTGGTGGGGGCCGGCACCGGGGAGCTGTTTTTT.

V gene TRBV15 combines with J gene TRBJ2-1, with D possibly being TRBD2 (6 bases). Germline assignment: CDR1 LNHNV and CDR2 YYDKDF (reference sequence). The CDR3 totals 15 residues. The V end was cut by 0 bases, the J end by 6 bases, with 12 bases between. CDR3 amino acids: CATSRDRDFRNEQFF. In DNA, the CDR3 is TGTGCCACCAGCAGAGACCGGGACTTCCGCAATGAGCAGTTCTTC.

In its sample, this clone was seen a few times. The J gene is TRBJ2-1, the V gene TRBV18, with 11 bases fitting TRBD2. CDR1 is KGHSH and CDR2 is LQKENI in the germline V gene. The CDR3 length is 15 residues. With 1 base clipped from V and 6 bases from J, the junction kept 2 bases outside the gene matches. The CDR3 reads CASSPLAGGANEQFF. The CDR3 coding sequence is TGTGCCAGCTCACCACTAGCGGGAGGGGCCAATGAGCAGTTCTTC.